Following are 28 T cell receptor beta chains from one sample sequenced in a study of technical replicates of blood from four donors. The table came from immunoSEQ multiplex PCR; TCRdb's copy has only in-frame clones and leaves some out. This table has about 94,000 clones, 95% appearing once. Sample: T cells isolated from PBMCs. Receptors originate from a human donor in good health.

The chain couples TRBV6-6 to TRBJ2-7, with 7 bases lining up with TRBD2. Germline V gene data show CDR1 as MNHNY and CDR2 as SVGAGI (reference sequence). With V trimmed by 5 bases and J by 5 bases, 6 bases remained unmatched. The length of the CDR3 is 13 residues. Here the CDR3 reads CASSGGSGDEQYF. DNA for the CDR3: TGTGCCAGCAGTGGCGGGAGTGGCGACGAGCAGTACTTC.

This chain uses TRBV2 with TRBJ1-1, with 7 bases fitting TRBD1. Germline V CDR1 and CDR2: SNHLY, FYNNEI. Trimming took 6 bases from V and 1 from J; bases not matched to a gene: 5. The CDR3 loop spans 14 amino acids. The CDR3 spells CASRRTGENTEAFF. The CDR3 DNA is TGTGCCAGCAGACGGACAGGAGAGAACACTGAAGCTTTCTTT.

This clone was picked up one time. This chain joins TRBV5-1 and TRBJ1-4; 11 nucleotides agree with TRBD1. This CDR3 comprises 15 residues. The J segment lost 8 bases and the V segment lost 2 bases, leaving 5 bases of the junction unmatched. Germline values: CDR1 SGHRS, CDR2 YFSETQ. The CDR3 spells CASSLERTGGEKLFF. The CDR3, as DNA: TGCGCCAGCAGCTTAGAAAGGACAGGGGGCGAAAAACTGTTTTTT.

Written as DNA, the CDR3 is TGTGCCAGCAGTTACGCAGGGTGGAATCAGCCCCAGCATTTT. Amino acid sequence: CASSYAGWNQPQHF. The V call is TRBV6-5, the J call TRBJ1-5, with a weak D call TRBD1 (5 bases). The CDR3 runs 14 residues. Trimming took off 2 bases at V and 4 bases at J, with 9 bases between the two ends. CDR1 and CDR2 (germline): MNHEY, SVGAGI.

V and J are TRBV7-8 and TRBJ1-1, with TRBD1 as a possible D gene (5 bases). CDR1 and CDR2 from the germline V gene are SGHVS and FQNEAQ. The CDR3 runs to 16 residues. V lost 3 bases to trimming and J lost 5 bases, with 19 bases between them. CDR3 DNA: TGTGCCAGCAGCTTCGGGGCGGGGGTCCAAAGAACTGAAGCTTTCTTT. Translation: CASSFGAGVQRTEAFF.

The chain uses TRBV21-1 and TRBJ2-7; the listed D gene, TRBD2, was not tested against the DNA. TRBV21-1 constitutes a pseudogene. The CDR3 has 14 residues. CDR3 bases: TGTGCCAGCAGCAAAGCGGGACTAGGCTACGAGCAGTACTTC. Translating it yields CASSKAGLGYEQYF.

The chain joins TRBV12-5 to TRBJ1-5, with D perhaps matching TRBD1 (6 bases). The CDR3 spans 17 residues. The V gene lost 3 bases and the J gene lost 0 bases, with 15 bases spanning the gap. The germline CDR1 and CDR2 sequences are LGHNT and FRNRAP. In DNA form, the CDR3 reads TGTGCTAGTGGTTTTCACCATCAGGGGTATAGCAATCAGCCCCAGCATTTT. Protein: CASGFHHQGYSNQPQHF.

V gene TRBV2 combines with J gene TRBJ2-7, with 8 bases identical to TRBD1. Germline loops: CDR1 SNHLY, CDR2 FYNNEI. V lost 6 bases to trimming and J lost 2 bases; unmatched junction nucleotides: 12. There are 16 residues in the CDR3. CDR3 region: CASRFREGQAAYEQYF. The CDR3 DNA follows: TGTGCCAGCAGGTTCCGAGAGGGACAGGCAGCCTACGAGCAGTACTTC. The full variable domain, in which reference TRBV2 and TRBJ2-7 provide the parts outside the CDR3, is EPEVTQTPSHQVTQMGQEVILRCVPISNHLYFYWYRQILGQKVEFLVSFYNNEISEKSEIFDDQFSVERPDGSNFTLKIRSTKLEDSAMYFCASRFREGQAAYEQYFGPGTRLTVT.

The chain recombines TRBV2 with TRBJ1-5; D gene ambiguous. Germline V CDR1 and CDR2: SNHLY, FYNNEI. This CDR3 has 14 residues. V lost 7 bases to trimming and J lost 4 bases, with 14 bases between them. CDR3 sequence: CASTFSGRNQPQHF. DNA of the CDR3: TGTGCCAGCACCTTCTCGGGGAGGAATCAGCCCCAGCATTTT.

The chain has TRBV7-9 and TRBJ2-4; 8 bases are a match to TRBD1. Germline-derived CDR1 and CDR2 are SEHNR and FQNEAQ (reference sequence). Losses at the gene ends were 5 bases for V and 2 bases for J; bases not matched to a gene: 8. The CDR3 covers 16 residues. The DNA of the CDR3 is TGTGCCAGCAGCAAACCAGGGGGCCGCACCAAAAACATTCAGTACTTC. Translated, it gives CASSKPGGRTKNIQYF. The full variable domain, in which reference TRBV7-9 and TRBJ2-4 provide the parts outside the CDR3, is DTGVSQNPRHKITKRGQNVTFRCDPISEHNRLYWYRQTLGQGPEFLTYFQNEAQLEKSRLLSDRFSAERPKGSFSTLEIQRTEQGDSAMYLCASSKPGGRTKNIQYFGAGTRLSVL.

The chain joins TRBV7-9 to TRBJ2-2, with 9 bases that match TRBD1. Germline assignment: CDR1 SEHNR and CDR2 FQNEAQ (reference sequence). The CDR3 contains 15 residues. V lost 5 bases to trimming and J lost 7 bases; unmatched junction nucleotides: 8. CDR3 sequence (DNA): TGTGCCAGCAGCAACAGGGGGCGAGGCGTCGGGGAGCTGTTTTTT. Translation: CASSNRGRGVGELFF.

This rearrangement joins TRBV18 to TRBJ2-7; D gene uncertain. The V gene's germline CDR1 is KGHSH and CDR2 LQKENI. The CDR3 is 12 amino acids. Trimming stripped 5 bases from V and 5 bases from J, with 10 bases between. The CDR3 region has the DNA TGTGCCAGCTCAGCCGGAGAAGACGAGCAGTACTTC. This codes for CASSAGEDEQYF.

The V call is TRBV19, the J call TRBJ2-7, with TRBD1 matching over 9 bases. V gave up 5 bases and J gave up 6 bases; unmatched junction bases: 2. The CDR3 is 12 amino acids. The V gene's germline CDR1 is LNHDA and CDR2 SQIVND (reference sequence). The DNA for the CDR3 is TGTGCCAGTAGTTGGACAGGGGCCGAGCAGTACTTC. Protein: CASSWTGAEQYF.

This sequence joins TRBV10-1 and TRBJ2-7; 13 bases match TRBD2. Trimming took 7 bases from V and 3 from J; bases not matched to a gene: 9. Germline V gives CDR1 WNHNN, CDR2 SYGVQD (reference sequence). The CDR3 totals 16 residues. CDR3 DNA sequence: TGCGCCAGCATTAGGACTAGCGGGAGTTTAATCTACGAGCAGTACTTC. Protein: CASIRTSGSLIYEQYF.

The chain has TRBV6-1 and TRBJ2-1; 14 positions match TRBD2. The germline V gene has CDR1 MNHNS and CDR2 SASEGT. Trimming cost V 3 bases and J 9 bases; bases outside gene matches: 1. This CDR3 has 14 amino acids. CDR3 in amino acids: CASSETSGGGEQFF. Here the CDR3 DNA reads TGTGCCAGCAGTGAGACTAGCGGGGGGGGTGAGCAGTTCTTC.

This chain uses TRBV18 with TRBJ1-1, with 9 nucleotides matching TRBD1. The CDR3 covers 15 residues. V was pared by 3 bases and J by 2 bases, with 4 bases of the junction left unmatched. CDR1 is KGHSH, CDR2 LQKENI, per germline. CDR3 DNA sequence: TGTGCCAGCTCACCCGGACAGGGGCTAAACACTGAAGCTTTCTTT. Amino acids: CASSPGQGLNTEAFF.

The gene calls are TRBV11-2 and TRBJ2-7, with TRBD1 matching 8 bases. V was clipped by 3 bases and J by 2 bases; unmatched bases: 3. CDR3 size: 14 residues. Germline V CDR1 and CDR2: SGHAT, FQNNGV. CDR3 DNA: TGTGCCAGCAGCTTCCGGGACAGGCCCTACGAGCAGTACTTC. It codes for CASSFRDRPYEQYF.

This chain connects TRBV5-1 to TRBJ2-4; tentative D call: TRBD1 (6 bases). Between the trimmed V and J ends, which lost 3 bases and 2 bases, there was a span of 12 bases. Germline CDR1 is SGHRS and CDR2 is YFSETQ. The CDR3 is made up of 15 amino acids. The DNA of the CDR3 is TGCGCCAGCAGCTCCGGGACACCACCCAAAAACATTCAGTACTTC. Its protein product is CASSSGTPPKNIQYF.

The chain couples TRBV5-6 to TRBJ1-2, with D tentatively TRBD1 (6 bases). Germline V gene sequence: CDR1 SGHDT, CDR2 YYEEEE. The CDR3 totals 13 residues. The germline V and J ends were trimmed by 4 bases and 12 bases, with 19 bases remaining between them. The CDR3 reads CASSLPHSRGDTF. The CDR3 nucleotides are TGTGCCAGCAGCCTACCCCATAGCAGGGGAGACACCTTC.

The chain links TRBV5-1 to TRBJ2-2; D remains unclear. The length of the CDR3 is 15 residues. V lost 0 bases and J 7 bases, leaving 13 bases between the germline ends. Germline lookup yields CDR1 SGHRS and CDR2 YFSETQ. Here the CDR3 DNA reads TGCGCCAGCAGCTTGGCGCTCACAGATGGCGGGGAGCTGTTTTTT. This translates into CASSLALTDGGELFF. Variable domain in full (rest from reference TRBV5-1 and TRBJ2-2): KAGVTQTPRYLIKTRGQQVTLSCSPISGHRSVSWYQQTPGQGLQFLFEYFSETQRNKGNFPGRFSGRQFSNSRSEMNVSTLELGDSALYLCASSLALTDGGELFFGEGSRLTVL.

This clone was counted a single time. This sequence joins TRBV28 and TRBJ2-1; 14 nucleotides line up with TRBD2. Trimming took 4 bases from V and 7 from J; bases not matched to a gene: 9. In germline, CDR1 is MDHEN, CDR2 SYDVKM. The CDR3 spans 17 residues. CDR3 loop: CASSSPATSGRVNEQFF. The CDR3 DNA reads TGTGCCAGCAGTTCCCCGGCGACTAGCGGGAGGGTGAATGAGCAGTTCTTC.

The chain combines TRBV27 with TRBJ2-1; D call uncertain. Germline assignment: CDR1 MNHEY and CDR2 SMNVEV (reference sequence). This CDR3 has 12 amino acids. V gave up 3 bases and J gave up 10 bases, with 10 bases separating them. The chain's CDR3 is CASSLTEREQFF. CDR3 nucleotides: TGTGCCAGCAGTTTGACCGAGAGGGAGCAGTTCTTC.

The chain carries TRBV28 and TRBJ1-6; D is ambiguous. The germline V gene encodes CDR1 MDHEN and CDR2 SYDVKM. Trimming took 7 bases from V and 0 from J, leaving 7 bases between them. This CDR3 is built from 14 residues. The CDR3 spells CASTRGSYNSPLHF. The CDR3 bases are TGTGCCAGCACCCGCGGCTCCTATAATTCACCCCTCCACTTT.

This rearrangement joins TRBV2 to TRBJ2-1; maybe TRBD2 (6 bases). Trimming pared 6 bases from V and 1 base from J, leaving 16 bases between. Per germline, CDR1 SNHLY and CDR2 FYNNEI. The CDR3 runs 16 residues. The CDR3 bases are TGTGCCAGCAGCGGCCAAGGTGGAGGGTCCTACAATGAGCAGTTCTTC. Protein product: CASSGQGGGSYNEQFF.

The chain recombines TRBV7-8 with TRBJ1-3; D is unclear. Germline-derived CDR1 and CDR2 are SGHVS and FQNEAQ. The V gene lost 1 base and the J gene lost 0 bases, with 22 bases spanning the gap. This CDR3 is built from 20 residues. CDR3 DNA: TGTGCCAGCAGCTTAGGGAGTGGCGGACTCCCATTTAACTCTGGAAACACCATATATTTT. Protein product: CASSLGSGGLPFNSGNTIYF.

The rearrangement uses TRBV5-1 and TRBJ1-3; tentative D call: TRBD1 (5 bases). V dropped 0 bases and J dropped 8 bases, with 24 bases sitting between them. CDR3 length: 18 residues. Germline CDR1 SGHRS, CDR2 YFSETQ. CDR3: CASSLAEAGTAVGDTIYF. As DNA, the CDR3 is TGCGCCAGCAGCTTGGCCGAGGCGGGGACCGCGGTGGGAGACACCATATATTTT.

V usage is TRBV19 and J usage is TRBJ1-5; D may be TRBD1 (5 bases). CDR1 LNHDA and CDR2 SQIVND come from the germline V gene (reference sequence). The CDR3 has 15 amino acids. Deletions cut 3 bases from V and 0 bases from J, with 9 bases between. In nucleotides, the CDR3 is TGTGCCAGTAGTATCCAGGGCTATAGCAATCAGCCCCAGCATTTT. As protein: CASSIQGYSNQPQHF.

V and J are TRBV6-5 and TRBJ2-7, with TRBD1 matching 9 bases. The CDR3 is 15 residues long. Germline V gene sequence: CDR1 MNHEY, CDR2 SVGAGI. The junction had 4 bases not matched to a gene; V was cut back by 1 base and J by 3 bases. CDR3 residues: CASSYYGTGYYEQYF. CDR3 sequence (DNA): TGTGCCAGCAGTTACTATGGGACAGGGTACTACGAGCAGTACTTC.